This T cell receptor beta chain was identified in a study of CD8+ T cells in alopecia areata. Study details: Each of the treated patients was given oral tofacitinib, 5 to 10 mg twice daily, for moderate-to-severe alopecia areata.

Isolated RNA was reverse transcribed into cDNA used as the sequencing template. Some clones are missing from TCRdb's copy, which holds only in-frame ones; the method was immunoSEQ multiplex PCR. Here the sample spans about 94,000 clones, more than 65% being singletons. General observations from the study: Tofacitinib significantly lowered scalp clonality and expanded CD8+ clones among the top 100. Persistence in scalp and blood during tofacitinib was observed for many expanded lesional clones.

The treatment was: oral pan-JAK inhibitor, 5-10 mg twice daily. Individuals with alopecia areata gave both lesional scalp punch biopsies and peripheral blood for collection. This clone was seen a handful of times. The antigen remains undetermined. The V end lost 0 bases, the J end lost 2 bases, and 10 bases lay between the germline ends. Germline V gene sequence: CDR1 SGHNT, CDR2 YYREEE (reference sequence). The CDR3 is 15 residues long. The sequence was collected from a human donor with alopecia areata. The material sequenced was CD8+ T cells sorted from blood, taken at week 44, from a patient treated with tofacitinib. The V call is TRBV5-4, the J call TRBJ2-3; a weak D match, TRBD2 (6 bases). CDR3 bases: TGTGCCAGCAGCTTGGATCGGGGGTCCACAGATACGCAGTATTTT. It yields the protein CASSLDRGSTDTQYF.